The 29 T cell receptor beta chains below all came from one sample that was sequenced in a study of metastatic and nonmetastatic thyroid tumors. All patients were treatment-naive before thyroid surgery. MiXCR re-clonotyped the PCR reads for TCRdb. The sample consists of over 10,000 clones, 27% of them appearing once. Sequencing was done on a sample of tumor tissue. Receptors originate from a female donor with papillary thyroid cancer or a benign thyroid nodule (not recorded which). Some clones in this sample may be carry-over from other donors' samples.

The CDR3 DNA reads as TGTGCCAGCAGATACACTGAAGCTTTCTTT. This sequence encodes CASRYTEAFF. V gene TRBV6-9 combines with J gene TRBJ1-1; D gene ambiguous. V gave up 6 bases and J gave up 3 bases, with 2 bases separating them. Germline CDR1 MNHGY, CDR2 SVAAGI. There are 10 residues in the CDR3.

To note about this clone: Mismatch with germline at one junction end may stem from a read error. This rearrangement joins TRBV4-1 to TRBJ2-3, with 12 bases fitting TRBD2. This CDR3 is built from 18 residues. From germline, CDR1 is MGHRA and CDR2 YSYEKL. CDR3 nucleotides: TGCGCCAGCGGCCAAGGGACTAGCGGGCCCTCTAGCACAGATACGCAGTATTTT. Its translation: CASGQGTSGPSSTDTQYF.

This clone was counted many times. V usage is TRBV5-1 and J usage is TRBJ2-1; D uncertain. Deletions cut 3 bases from V and 9 bases from J, with 19 bases between. Germline V gives CDR1 SGHRS, CDR2 YFSETQ. The CDR3 spans 15 residues. The CDR3 DNA sequence: TGCGCCAGCAGCTCCGGCGATCACCTCGCGAGTGAGCAGTTCTTC. This encodes CASSSGDHLASEQFF.

V gene TRBV10-1 combines with J gene TRBJ2-3; maybe TRBD2 (6 bases). CDR1 is WNHNN and CDR2 is SYGVQD in the germline V gene (reference sequence). The V and J ends lost 6 bases and 4 bases respectively, with 17 bases between them. This CDR3 is 15 amino acids long. DNA of the CDR3: TGCGCCAGCAGCCTGACTAGTGGGGGAGCAGATACGCAGTATTTT. Translating it yields CASSLTSGGADTQYF.

This clone was picked up many times. CDR3: CASTGQGARNTIYF. CDR3 sequence (DNA): TGTGCCAGTACCGGACAGGGGGCGCGGAACACCATATATTTT. V usage is TRBV19 and J usage is TRBJ1-3; 11 bases are a match to TRBD1. The V segment lost 7 bases and the J segment 7 bases; nucleotides outside the gene matches: 6. CDR3 length equals 14 residues. Germline CDR1 is LNHDA and CDR2 is SQIVND (reference sequence). The full variable domain, with the rest looked up from reference TRBV19 and TRBJ1-3, is DGGITQSPKYLFRKEGQNVTLSCEQNLNHDAMYWYRQDPGQGLRLIYYSQIVNDFQKGDIAEGYSVSREKKESFPLTVTSAQKNPTAFYLCASTGQGARNTIYFGEGSWLTVV.

This clone was observed at least ten times. This chain links TRBV12-3 or TRBV12-4 with TRBJ2-7; 13 bases agree with TRBD2. The CDR3 covers 20 residues. Unmatched junction bases numbered 13, after V lost 1 base and J lost 1 base. CDR3 in DNA: TGTGCCAGCAGTTTAGATTGTCGGACTAGCGGGAGCTTGTGGTCCTACGAGCAGTACGTC. Its translation: CASSLDCRTSGSLWSYEQYV.

The chain has TRBV6-2 or TRBV6-3 and TRBJ2-1; 8 bases match TRBD2. Trimming took 6 bases from V and 3 from J; bases not matched to a gene: 10. Germline CDR1 and CDR2: MNHEY and SVGEGT. This CDR3 is built from 16 residues. DNA for the CDR3: TGTGCCAGCAGACATGGGACTAGGGCATACTACAATGAGCAGTTCTTC. Its protein is CASRHGTRAYYNEQFF.

By proportion, this clone is medium-sized (0.01 to 0.1%). The gene calls are TRBV20-1 and TRBJ2-1; 8 bases are shared with TRBD2. Germline trimming cut 0 bases from V and 3 bases from J; bases unmatched to any gene: 7. This CDR3 has 16 residues. Germline lookup yields CDR1 DFQATT and CDR2 SNEGSKA (reference sequence). The CDR3 DNA follows: TGCAGTGCTAGAGATCCGGCGGGAGGCCACTACAATGAGCAGTTCTTC. It encodes CSARDPAGGHYNEQFF.

The chain employs TRBV4-3 and TRBJ2-2; 7 nucleotides agree with TRBD2. Germline V gives CDR1 LGHNA, CDR2 YSLEER. This CDR3 comprises 18 residues. The V gene end was trimmed by 0 bases and the J gene end by 4 bases; junction bases not matched to a gene: 11. The DNA of the CDR3 is TGCGCCAGCAGCCAAGATTTTCTCCCGGGAGGAGTCACCGGGGAGCTGTTTTTT. Residues: CASSQDFLPGGVTGELFF.

In its sample, this clone was seen many times. The CDR3 reads CAIKKLATGELFF. CDR3 sequence (DNA): TGTGCCATCAAGAAACTAGCGACCGGGGAGCTGTTTTTT. The genes are TRBV10-3 and TRBJ2-2; 7 bases agree with TRBD2. V was pared by 7 bases and J by 5 bases, with 4 bases of the junction left unmatched. Germline V CDR1 and CDR2: ENHRY, SYGVKD. This CDR3 has 13 residues.

The chain combines TRBV18 with TRBJ2-1; possible D gene TRBD2, 6 bases. Trimming removed 6 bases at V and 7 bases at J, with 19 bases between. This CDR3 is 15 amino acids long. Germline CDR1 reads KGHSH; CDR2 reads LQKENI. The CDR3 coding sequence is TGTGCCAGCTCCACGGGAACGGGAGTAGGGAATGAGCAGTTCTTC. This translates into CASSTGTGVGNEQFF.

This clone has at least ten counts. In nucleotides, the CDR3 is TGTGCCAGTGTATCGACAGCCCATAATTCACCCCTCCACTTT. This gives the protein CASVSTAHNSPLHF. The chain couples TRBV6-1 to TRBJ1-6, with D possibly being TRBD1 (5 bases). CDR1 MNHNS and CDR2 SASEGT come from the germline V gene. The CDR3 is 14 amino acids. Between the trimmed V and J ends, which lost 9 bases and 5 bases, there was a span of 14 bases.

The chain combines TRBV7-2 with TRBJ2-7; 7 bases agree with TRBD1. Germline V gives CDR1 SGHTA, CDR2 FQGNSA. The CDR3 runs to 14 residues. The ends lost 5 bases at V and 3 bases at J; junction bases unmatched: 7. As DNA, the CDR3 is TGTGCCAGCAGCGTTAGACAGGGTAACTACGAGCAGTACTTC. Encoded protein: CASSVRQGNYEQYF.

The sample holds many counts of this clone. The same CDR3 arises from other DNA sequences in this sample as well. The genes are TRBV7-2 and TRBJ2-1, with TRBD2 matching 9 bases. Germline CDR1 and CDR2: SGHTA and FQGNSA. This CDR3 spans 15 amino acids. The trim removed 6 bases at V and 9 bases at J, leaving 12 bases unmatched. DNA of the CDR3: TGTGCCAGCAGGGAGGGGAGCGGGAGGAGAGGTGAGCAGTTCTTC. It yields the protein CASREGSGRRGEQFF.

This clone was seen repeatedly, ten times or more. The V and J genes are TRBV19 and TRBJ2-3; TRBD2 matches at 9 bases. Losses at the gene ends were 4 bases for V and 2 bases for J; bases not matched to a gene: 7. The CDR3 extends over 16 amino acids. CDR1 is LNHDA, CDR2 SQIVND, per germline (reference sequence). The CDR3 loop reads CASSKPSGKDTDTQYF. CDR3 bases: TGTGCCAGTAGTAAGCCTAGCGGGAAAGACACAGATACGCAGTATTTT.

J is TRBJ2-1 and V is TRBV10-3, with D perhaps given as TRBD1 or TRBD2 (5 bases each). Between the trimmed V and J ends, which lost 8 bases and 0 bases, there was a span of 17 bases. The CDR3 spans 16 residues. Germline V CDR1 and CDR2: ENHRY, SYGVKD. As DNA, the CDR3 is TGTGCCATCTCAGGGAGAAACCAAAGCTCCTACAATGAGCAGTTCTTC. Translating it yields CAISGRNQSSYNEQFF.

This clone was found many times. V gene TRBV5-6 combines with J gene TRBJ2-1; 14 bases agree with TRBD2. V shed 1 base and J 8 bases; nucleotides not matched to a gene: 11. From germline, CDR1 is SGHDT and CDR2 YYEEEE. CDR3 size: 18 residues. CDR3 residues: CASSLWTSGRSGFDEQFF. Here the CDR3 DNA reads TGTGCCAGCAGCTTGTGGACTAGCGGGAGGTCGGGGTTCGATGAGCAGTTCTTC.

By share, this clone ranks as medium-sized. This chain links TRBV30 with TRBJ1-5; possibly TRBD1 for D (5 bases). Trimming took 2 bases from V and 3 from J, leaving 8 bases between them. Looked up from germline, CDR1 is GTSNPN and CDR2 is SVGIG (reference sequence). The CDR3 runs to 13 residues. The CDR3 DNA sequence: TGTGCCTGGAGTCTCAGGGACAATCAGCCCCAGCATTTT. It translates to CAWSLRDNQPQHF.

By its share, this clone is medium-sized. The V call is TRBV5-1, the J call TRBJ1-1, with 9 bases aligning to TRBD1. Per the germline V gene, CDR1 is SGHRS and CDR2 is YFSETQ. The CDR3 totals 17 residues. Losses at the gene ends were 0 bases for V and 3 bases for J; bases not matched to a gene: 9. The CDR3 coding sequence is TGCGCCAGCAGCTTGGGGAGGGACAGGGTAGGGTACACTGAAGCTTTCTTT. Its translation: CASSLGRDRVGYTEAFF.

The V and J genes are TRBV5-5 and TRBJ2-7; possibly TRBD1 for D (5 bases). Germline V gene lookup returns CDR1 SGHKS and CDR2 YYEKEE (reference sequence). The CDR3 totals 14 residues. With 4 bases removed from V and 6 bases from J, the gap between germline ends came to 17 bases. Here the CDR3 reads CASSQDDQGGEQYF. The CDR3 DNA is TGTGCCAGCAGCCAAGACGATCAGGGTGGCGAGCAGTACTTC. Full variable domain (remainder filled in from reference TRBV5-5 and TRBJ2-7): DAGVTQSPTHLIKTRGQQVTLRCSPISGHKSVSWYQQVLGQGPQFIFQYYEKEERGRGNFPDRFSARQFPNYSSELNVNALLLGDSALYLCASSQDDQGGEQYFGPGTRLTVT.

This clone was seen many times. The same CDR3 also results from other DNA sequences found in this sample. The chain uses TRBV20-1 and TRBJ2-1, with 12 bases lining up with TRBD2. The CDR3 runs 14 residues. Germline trimming cut 3 bases from V and 10 bases from J; bases unmatched to any gene: 7. CDR1 is DFQATT, CDR2 SNEGSKA, per germline (reference sequence). CDR3 residues: CSARRLAGGDEQFF. CDR3 coding DNA: TGCAGTGCTAGGCGGCTAGCGGGAGGGGACGAGCAGTTCTTC.

J is TRBJ2-5 and V is TRBV6-1; 7 nucleotides match TRBD2. The germline CDR1 and CDR2 sequences are MNHNS and SASEGT. This CDR3 contains 13 residues. V shed 5 bases, J shed 4 bases, and the junction held 4 bases outside the gene matches. CDR3 in DNA: TGTGCCAGCAGTAGCGGGGCCCTAGAGACCCAGTACTTC. It translates to CASSSGALETQYF.

J is TRBJ2-7 and V is TRBV5-1, with TRBD1 matching 8 bases. V lost 3 bases and J lost 3; bases outside the gene matches: 5. This CDR3 has 14 amino acids. Looked up from germline, CDR1 is SGHRS and CDR2 is YFSETQ. CDR3 loop: CASSSGQVIYEQYF. In DNA, the CDR3 is TGCGCCAGCAGCTCGGGACAGGTGATCTACGAGCAGTACTTC.

This clone has ten or more counts. The chain links TRBV10-3 to TRBJ1-1; a weak D match, TRBD1 (6 bases). Germline V CDR1 and CDR2: ENHRY, SYGVKD. The CDR3 loop spans 14 amino acids. Trimming removed 8 bases from V and 1 base from J, with 14 bases in between. DNA for the CDR3: TGTGCCATCGGGGGGGGCAGGGCGAACACTGAAGCTTTCTTT. Translation gives CAIGGGRANTEAFF.

This clone was detected ten times or more. This rearrangement joins TRBV6-5 to TRBJ1-5; D may be TRBD1 (6 bases). Trimming shortened V by 0 bases and J by 4 bases, and 13 bases separated the two germline ends. The CDR3 totals 16 residues. Germline loops: CDR1 MNHEY, CDR2 SVGAGI. In DNA form, the CDR3 reads TGTGCCAGCAGTTACTCGGAAGGGGGTAAAAATCAGCCCCAGCATTTT. This codes for CASSYSEGGKNQPQHF.

The chain links TRBV20-1 to TRBJ1-1; D uncertain. The CDR3 covers 12 residues. From germline, CDR1 is DFQATT and CDR2 SNEGSKA (reference sequence). Trimming cost V 2 bases and J 1 base, with 5 bases left between them. The CDR3 DNA sequence: TGCAGTGCTAGAACTACGAACACTGAAGCTTTCTTT. Translated: CSARTTNTEAFF.

This clone was counted between two and nine times. The rearrangement uses TRBV27 and TRBJ1-1, with 10 bases aligning to TRBD1. In germline, CDR1 is MNHEY, CDR2 SMNVEV (reference sequence). The V and J ends lost 6 bases and 4 bases, in that order; junction bases with no gene match: 2. This CDR3 contains 13 residues. CDR3 DNA sequence: TGTGCCAGCAGACGACAGGGGGCCACTGAAGCTTTCTTT. Encoded protein: CASRRQGATEAFF.

The table lists this clone with many counts. The gene calls are TRBV19 and TRBJ2-3; D may be TRBD1 (5 bases). This CDR3 is 15 amino acids long. V lost 2 bases to trimming and J lost 2 bases, with 11 bases between them. Germline-derived CDR1 and CDR2 are LNHDA and SQIVND (reference sequence). This chain's CDR3 is CASSIPQEYTDTQYF. DNA of the CDR3: TGTGCCAGTAGTATACCACAGGAATACACAGATACGCAGTATTTT.

The V call is TRBV5-1, the J call TRBJ2-7; D is undetermined. Germline CDR1 is SGHRS and CDR2 is YFSETQ. This CDR3 region has 14 residues. Trimming pared 0 bases from V and 3 bases from J, leaving 10 bases between. The CDR3, as DNA: TGCGCCAGCAGCTTGGGTGGCGTCGGCTACGAGCAGTACTTC. It specifies CASSLGGVGYEQYF. Looking up the rest from reference TRBV5-1 and TRBJ2-7 gives the full variable domain: KAGVTQTPRYLIKTRGQQVTLSCSPISGHRSVSWYQQTPGQGLQFLFEYFSETQRNKGNFPGRFSGRQFSNSRSEMNVSTLELGDSALYLCASSLGGVGYEQYFGPGTRLTVT.